The 17 T cell receptor beta chains reported below all come from one sample, sequenced in a study of shared clonotypes between healthy human individuals. Assay: immunoSEQ multiplex PCR; the TCRdb copy retains only in-frame clones and omits some. The sample shows about a million clones, around 74% of them seen only once. Sequenced input: memory CD4+ T cells sorted from blood. Subset described: CD45RA-negative fraction. These TCRs come from a young man in good health.

With respect to this clone: The same CDR3 arises from other DNA sequences in this sample as well. V is TRBV5-1 and J is TRBJ1-1, with 7 bases fitting TRBD1. Germline CDR1 reads SGHRS; CDR2 reads YFSETQ. Trimming removed 0 bases from V and 4 bases from J; junction bases left unmatched: 3. The CDR3 is made up of 14 amino acids. CDR3 in amino acids: CASSLGQGSTEAFF. The DNA for the CDR3 is TGCGCCAGCAGCTTGGGACAGGGATCCACTGAAGCTTTCTTT. Combining the CDR3 with reference TRBV5-1 and TRBJ1-1 gives the whole variable domain KAGVTQTPRYLIKTRGQQVTLSCSPISGHRSVSWYQQTPGQGLQFLFEYFSETQRNKGNFPGRFSGRQFSNSRSEMNVSTLELGDSALYLCASSLGQGSTEAFFGQGTRLTVV.

The V gene is TRBV4-3, the J gene TRBJ2-7; 11 bases line up with TRBD2. V dropped 5 bases and J dropped 1; count of bases not matched to a gene: 4. The CDR3 covers 15 residues. Looked up from germline, CDR1 is LGHNA and CDR2 is YSLEER. DNA of the CDR3: TGCGCCAGCAGCTTGTGGACTAGCGGGTCCTACGAGCAGTACTTC. This codes for CASSLWTSGSYEQYF.

This clone came up many times. The chain is built from TRBV6-1 and TRBJ2-3; D is possibly TRBD1 (6 bases). The CDR3 is 14 residues long. Trimming pared 7 bases from V and 0 bases from J, leaving 11 bases between. Germline lookup yields CDR1 MNHNS and CDR2 SASEGT. CDR3 sequence: CASKTGPSTDTQYF. The CDR3 nucleotides read TGTGCCAGCAAGACAGGCCCCAGCACAGATACGCAGTATTTT.

J is TRBJ1-2 and V is TRBV5-1, with 7 bases fitting TRBD1. V lost 3 bases and J lost 4; bases outside the gene matches: 6. The CDR3 sequence is 14 residues long. Germline-derived CDR1 and CDR2 are SGHRS and YFSETQ. The CDR3 spells CASSSQGQPYGYTF. For the CDR3, the DNA is TGCGCCAGCAGCTCTCAGGGACAGCCCTATGGCTACACCTTC.

About this clone itself: The sample carries other DNA sequences with the same CDR3. The J gene is TRBJ2-2, the V gene TRBV6-4, with a tentative D call TRBD1 (6 bases). The CDR3 spans 14 residues. V lost 3 bases and J lost 1, with 6 bases in between. Germline assignment: CDR1 MRHNA and CDR2 SNTAGT. The DNA of the CDR3 is TGTGCCAGCAGTGAACAGGGGAACACCGGGGAGCTGTTTTTT. This codes for CASSEQGNTGELFF.

This clone was detected a few times. This chain joins TRBV20-1 and TRBJ1-4, with D tentatively TRBD1 (6 bases). Trimming stripped 2 bases from V and 14 bases from J, with 12 bases between. The germline gives CDR1 DFQATT, CDR2 SNEGSKA (reference sequence). This CDR3 has 11 amino acids. DNA of the CDR3: TGCAGTGCTAGACTTATGCAGGGGCTGTTTTTT. Translation: CSARLMQGLFF.

This clone was observed once. V gene TRBV27 combines with J gene TRBJ1-2; TRBD1 is a possible D gene (5 bases). Germline lookup yields CDR1 MNHEY and CDR2 SMNVEV (reference sequence). Trimming left V 4 bases short and J 5 bases short, with 20 bases between. The CDR3 loop spans 16 amino acids. The CDR3 here is CASSSFDVGRQYGYTF. For the CDR3, the DNA is TGTGCCAGCAGTTCCTTCGATGTGGGTCGACAGTATGGCTACACCTTC.

For the CDR3, the DNA is TGTGCCAGCAGCTTGGGGGACAGGGGGCCTACTGAAGCTTTCTTT. Its protein product is CASSLGDRGPTEAFF. The chain carries TRBV5-4 and TRBJ1-1; 12 bases are shared with TRBD1. The CDR3 totals 15 residues. Germline CDR1 and CDR2: SGHNT and YYREEE (reference sequence). V was clipped by 0 bases and J by 5 bases; unmatched bases: 2.

This clone was seen more than once but under ten times. The chain recombines TRBV29-1 with TRBJ1-1, with 8 bases that match TRBD1. Germline V gene lookup returns CDR1 SQVTM and CDR2 ANQGSEA. The J segment lost 11 bases and the V segment lost 4 bases, leaving 12 bases of the junction unmatched. There are 13 residues in the CDR3. The CDR3 sequence: CSVARQGKATAFF. Here the CDR3 DNA reads TGCAGCGTTGCCCGACAGGGGAAGGCCACGGCTTTCTTT.

CDR3 nucleotide sequence: TGTGCCAGCAGTGTACCTACAGGTCTCACCGGGGAGCTGTTTTTT. It encodes CASSVPTGLTGELFF. V is TRBV2 and J is TRBJ2-2, with D possibly matching TRBD1 (5 bases). V was pared by 4 bases and J by 4 bases, with 13 bases between. CDR3 size: 15 residues. Germline V gene data show CDR1 as SNHLY and CDR2 as FYNNEI.

The sample holds many counts of this clone. The rearrangement uses TRBV18 and TRBJ2-7; 7 bases agree with TRBD1. Germline V CDR1 and CDR2: KGHSH, LQKENI. CDR3 length: 13 amino acids. V lost 4 bases to trimming and J lost 4 bases; unmatched junction nucleotides: 4. CDR3 in amino acids: CASSLGDRYEQYF. CDR3 sequence (DNA): TGTGCCAGCTCACTAGGGGACAGATACGAGCAGTACTTC.

The chain couples TRBV28 to TRBJ1-4; 8 nucleotides align to TRBD1. Germline trimming cut 3 bases from V and 7 bases from J; bases unmatched to any gene: 7. The CDR3 covers 15 residues. Looked up from germline, CDR1 is MDHEN and CDR2 is SYDVKM. The CDR3 region is CASSLSTGAGEKLFF. The DNA for the CDR3 is TGTGCCAGCAGTTTGTCGACAGGGGCAGGTGAAAAACTGTTTTTT.

This sequence joins TRBV6-5 and TRBJ1-2; D gene uncertain. This CDR3 contains 11 residues. Germline-derived CDR1 and CDR2 are MNHEY and SVGAGI. Trimming cost V 0 bases and J 13 bases, with 9 bases left between them. The CDR3 sequence is CASSYSASVTF. For the CDR3, the DNA is TGTGCCAGCAGTTACTCAGCCTCGGTCACCTTC.

This chain uses TRBV30 with TRBJ1-1; D remains ambiguous. This CDR3 spans 15 amino acids. CDR1 and CDR2 from the germline V gene are GTSNPN and SVGIG (reference sequence). V was clipped by 4 bases and J by 0 bases, with 15 bases between them. CDR3 nucleotides: TGTGCCTGGAAAAGCGAGGGATTTTTGAACACTGAAGCTTTCTTT. This translates into CAWKSEGFLNTEAFF.

V usage is TRBV7-8 and J usage is TRBJ1-1, with 7 bases that match TRBD1. Unmatched junction bases numbered 4, after V lost 5 bases and J lost 1 base. CDR1 is SGHVS, CDR2 FQNEAQ, per germline. This CDR3 region has 14 residues. The chain's CDR3 is CASSVRQGNTEAFF. The CDR3 DNA reads TGTGCCAGCAGCGTAAGACAGGGGAACACTGAAGCTTTCTTT.

This sequence joins TRBV19 and TRBJ1-1; D not certain. Germline values: CDR1 LNHDA, CDR2 SQIVND (reference sequence). The CDR3 loop spans 13 amino acids. V was trimmed by 6 bases and J by 1 base, leaving 9 bases between them. The CDR3 loop is CASRFRTNTEAFF. CDR3 bases: TGTGCCAGTAGATTCAGGACGAACACTGAAGCTTTCTTT.

V gene TRBV6-1 combines with J gene TRBJ1-5; 9 nucleotides line up with TRBD1. CDR1 and CDR2 from the germline V gene are MNHNS and SASEGT. CDR3 length: 20 amino acids. The trim removed 2 bases at V and 4 bases at J, leaving 18 bases unmatched. The CDR3 spells CASSESAFGTGPTWNQPQHF. CDR3 in DNA: TGTGCCAGCAGTGAATCCGCTTTCGGGACAGGGCCGACTTGGAATCAGCCCCAGCATTTT.